This TCR beta chain originates from a study of metastatic and nonmetastatic thyroid tumors. Study at large: Repertoire comparisons spanned blood and tumor or nodule tissue from malignant and benign thyroid patients.

There are 13 residues in the CDR3. CDR1 is SGHDN and CDR2 is FVKESK in the germline V gene. Trimming cost V 5 bases and J 4 bases, with 9 bases left between them. This clone was seen ten or more times. Its antigen is still unknown. TCRdb re-called clones from the PCR reads using MiXCR. The repertoire holds more than 10,000 clones, with 9.5% to 13% as singletons. The study's findings and limits: It was reported that TCR beta diversity was significantly higher in malignant thyroid tumors than benign nodules, in blood and tumor.

Nobody among the patients had been given any treatment before thyroid surgery. The chain uses TRBV14 and TRBJ2-4; D might be TRBD2 (5 bases). Sequencing was performed on blood. This TCR came from a female donor with papillary thyroid cancer or a benign thyroid nodule (not recorded which). Some clones in this sample may be carry-over from other donors' samples. CDR3 residues: CASSVTGKNIQYF. CDR3 in DNA: TGTGCCAGCAGCGTAACGGGAAAAAACATTCAGTACTTC.